This T cell receptor (beta chain) is drawn from a study of shared clonotypes between healthy human individuals. The naive CD8 population came from CD45RO-negative cells selected for CCR7, without terminally differentiated effector memory CD45RA+ cells. The data were produced by immunoSEQ multiplex PCR, yet TCRdb's version contains in-frame clones alone and is incomplete. Among under 850,000 clones listed, approximately 92% were seen once. Germline V lookup: CDR1 LNHDA, CDR2 SQIVND (reference sequence). CDR3 length: 17 residues. Deletions cut 7 bases from V and 2 bases from J, with 23 bases between. What was sequenced was naive CD8+ T cells sorted from blood. The receptor was derived from a man aged 25-45 years in good health. This rearrangement joins TRBV19 to TRBJ1-2; the D gene is possibly TRBD1 (5 bases). The chain's CDR3 is CASTTSPGSTTNYGYTF. Here the CDR3 DNA reads TGTGCCAGTACCACGTCGCCAGGGTCAACGACCAACTATGGCTACACCTTC.